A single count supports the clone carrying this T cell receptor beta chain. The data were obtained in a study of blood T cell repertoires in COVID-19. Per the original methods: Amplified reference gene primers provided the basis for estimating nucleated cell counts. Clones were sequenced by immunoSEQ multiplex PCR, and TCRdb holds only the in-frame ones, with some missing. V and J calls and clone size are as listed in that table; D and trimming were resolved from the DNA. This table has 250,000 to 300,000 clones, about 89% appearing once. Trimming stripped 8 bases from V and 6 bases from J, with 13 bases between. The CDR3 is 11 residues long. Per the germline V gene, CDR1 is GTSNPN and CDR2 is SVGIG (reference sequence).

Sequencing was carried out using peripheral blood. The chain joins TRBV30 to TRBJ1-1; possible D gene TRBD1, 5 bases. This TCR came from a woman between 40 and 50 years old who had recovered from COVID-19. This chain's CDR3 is CAATELAEAFF. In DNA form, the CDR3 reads TGTGCCGCGACAGAGCTAGCTGAAGCTTTCTTT.